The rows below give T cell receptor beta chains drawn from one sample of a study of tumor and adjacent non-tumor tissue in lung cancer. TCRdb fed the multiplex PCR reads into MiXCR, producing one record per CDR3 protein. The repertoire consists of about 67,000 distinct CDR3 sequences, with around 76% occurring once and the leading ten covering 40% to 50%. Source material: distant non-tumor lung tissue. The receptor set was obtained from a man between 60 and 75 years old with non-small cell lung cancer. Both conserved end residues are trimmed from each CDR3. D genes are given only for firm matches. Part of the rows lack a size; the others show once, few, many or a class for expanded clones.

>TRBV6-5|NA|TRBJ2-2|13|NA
ASTTLTVNTGELF
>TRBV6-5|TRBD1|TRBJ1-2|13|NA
ASTLGQAADYDYT
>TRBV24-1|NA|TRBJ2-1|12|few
ATSDLSNGDEQF
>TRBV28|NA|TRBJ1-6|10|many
ASRSGQSPLH
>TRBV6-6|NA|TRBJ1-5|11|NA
DSRPNRNQPQH
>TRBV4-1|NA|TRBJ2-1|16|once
ASRQSPIGAADYNEQF
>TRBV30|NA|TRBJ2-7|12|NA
ACSAGPSNYEQY
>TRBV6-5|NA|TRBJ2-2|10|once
ASSIGAGELF
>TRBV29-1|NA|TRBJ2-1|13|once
SIEESTRSINEQF
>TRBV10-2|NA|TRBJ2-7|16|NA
ASSEWDIAFKSSYDQY
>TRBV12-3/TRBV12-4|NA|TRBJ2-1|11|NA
ASSLGHGGEQF
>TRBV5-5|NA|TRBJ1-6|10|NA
ASIHWDSPLH
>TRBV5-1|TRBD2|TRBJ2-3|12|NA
ANSLGGSPNTQY
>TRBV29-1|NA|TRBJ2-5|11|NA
SNETGVQETQY
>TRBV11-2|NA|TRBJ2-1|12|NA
ASSLGHSTGLEF
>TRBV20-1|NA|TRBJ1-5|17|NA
SVEGTGTLSWYSNQSQH
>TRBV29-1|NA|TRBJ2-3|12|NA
SVEVGGTTYTHY
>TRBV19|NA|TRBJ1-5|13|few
ASSIGGSRSQPQH
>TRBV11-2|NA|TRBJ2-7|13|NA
ASSLDGRGRYEQY
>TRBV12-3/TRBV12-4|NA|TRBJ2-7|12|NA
TSSFFGGSYEQY
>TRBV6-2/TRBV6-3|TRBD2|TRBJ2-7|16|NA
VSRPWGESREAPLEQY
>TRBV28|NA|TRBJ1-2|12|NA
ASSPLETKNGYI
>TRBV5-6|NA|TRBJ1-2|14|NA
ASSFFGGAHRHGYT
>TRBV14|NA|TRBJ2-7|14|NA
AGSQDMGASRIDQY
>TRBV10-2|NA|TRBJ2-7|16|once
ASSEWDKAVKSPYEQY
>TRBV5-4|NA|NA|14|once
ACSPIEREPGDTQH
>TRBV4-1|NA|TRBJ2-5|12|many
ASSQGLEQETQY
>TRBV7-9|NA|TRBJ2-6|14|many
ATPVGASSGANVLT
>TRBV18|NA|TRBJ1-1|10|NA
ASSQDSVEAF
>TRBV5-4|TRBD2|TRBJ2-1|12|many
ASLRAGVFNEQF
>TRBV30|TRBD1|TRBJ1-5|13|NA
AWSTGTGNNQPQH
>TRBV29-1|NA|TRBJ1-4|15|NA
GVEGCRLSVTNEKLF
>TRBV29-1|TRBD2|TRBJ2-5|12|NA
SRARTSTGETQY
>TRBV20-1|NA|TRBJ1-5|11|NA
STQYETNQPQH
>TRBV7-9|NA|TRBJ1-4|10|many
ASSLGGQKLF
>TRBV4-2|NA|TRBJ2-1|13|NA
TSSHERVSYNEQF
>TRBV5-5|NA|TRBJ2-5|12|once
ASSLMASEETQY
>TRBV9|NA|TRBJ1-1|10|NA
ASSAVNTEAF
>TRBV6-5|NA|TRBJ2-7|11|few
ASSYVGNHEQY
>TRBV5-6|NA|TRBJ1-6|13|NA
ASTLRQGNGSSFH
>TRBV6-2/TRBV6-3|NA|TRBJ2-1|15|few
ASSYNIRGSFPPGQF
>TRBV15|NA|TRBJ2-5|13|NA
ATSNQLVGKETQY
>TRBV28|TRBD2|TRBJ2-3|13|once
VTVLAAPNGDTQY
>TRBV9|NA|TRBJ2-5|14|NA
ASSTNPGTEKETQY
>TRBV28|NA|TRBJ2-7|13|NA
ARSFPTIAAYEQH
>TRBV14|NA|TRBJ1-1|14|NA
ASSQDPQEGDTEAS
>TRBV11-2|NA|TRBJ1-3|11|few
ASSPTFGNTIY
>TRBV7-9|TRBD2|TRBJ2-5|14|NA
ASGLKSGRALETQY